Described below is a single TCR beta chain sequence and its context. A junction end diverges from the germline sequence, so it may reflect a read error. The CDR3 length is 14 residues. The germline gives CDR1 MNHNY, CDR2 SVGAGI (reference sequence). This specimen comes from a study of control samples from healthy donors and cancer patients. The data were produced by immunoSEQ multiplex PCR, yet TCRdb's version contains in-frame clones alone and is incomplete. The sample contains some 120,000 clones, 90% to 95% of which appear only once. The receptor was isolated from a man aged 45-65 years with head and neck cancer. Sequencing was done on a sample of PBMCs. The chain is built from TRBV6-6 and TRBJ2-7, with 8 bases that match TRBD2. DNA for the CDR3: TGTGCCCGCAGTTACGGGGGGGGGTCCTACGAGCAGTACTTC. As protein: CARSYGGGSYEQYF.